This T cell receptor beta chain was recorded in a study of technical replicates of blood from a few donors. The repertoire was sequenced with immunoSEQ multiplex PCR; TCRdb's copy has only in-frame clones and lacks some. The sample yields 40,000 to 60,000 clones, 92% seen once. This TCR came from a human donor in good health. Some clones in this sample may be carry-over from other donors' samples. Sequencing used PBMCs.

CDR3 sequence: CALAVGPYEQYF. As DNA, the CDR3 is TGTGCCTTAGCGGTTGGTCCCTACGAGCAGTACTTC. The chain joins TRBV7-2 to TRBJ2-7; weak D call: TRBD2 (6 bases). Germline V gene sequence: CDR1 SGHTA, CDR2 FQGNSA. V was clipped by 11 bases and J by 2 bases, with 13 bases between them. CDR3 size: 12 residues.